The 20 T cell receptor beta chains reported below all come from one sample, sequenced in a study of graft-versus-host responses after intestinal transplantation. The repertoire was sequenced with immunoSEQ multiplex PCR; TCRdb's copy has only in-frame clones and lacks some. The sample includes around 30,000 clones, less than 85% of them seen just once. The sequencing here drew on PBMCs, taken around 28 days after intestinal transplant. The receptors were sampled from a human patient who received an intestinal transplant, so some T cells may come from the graft donor.

The rearrangement joins TRBV14 to TRBJ2-3; D may be TRBD1 (5 bases). This CDR3 region has 13 residues. The ends were cut back, 4 bases at V and 15 bases at J, with 20 bases in the middle. Germline V lookup: CDR1 SGHDN, CDR2 FVKESK. CDR3 sequence (DNA): TGTGCCAGCAGCCGAGCCGACAGCCCCCGCTGTTATTTT. It specifies CASSRADSPRCYF.

The V call is TRBV7-8, the J call TRBJ2-6, with unresolved D. The ends were cut back, 7 bases at V and 0 bases at J, with 7 bases in the middle. Per germline, CDR1 SGHVS and CDR2 FQNEAQ. The CDR3 is 14 residues long. CDR3 nucleotides: TGTGCCAGCATTCCGGGCTCTGGGGCCAACGTCCTGACTTTC. It specifies CASIPGSGANVLTF.

The chain combines TRBV10-3 with TRBJ2-1; D is undetermined. From germline, CDR1 is ENHRY and CDR2 SYGVKD. The CDR3 runs to 12 residues. The V gene lost 4 bases and the J gene lost 9 bases, with 10 bases spanning the gap. CDR3 DNA sequence: TGTGCCATCAGTGGTCAAGTCACTGAGCAGTTCTTC. Its protein is CAISGQVTEQFF.

The sample holds one count of this clone. V usage is TRBV5-6 and J usage is TRBJ1-1; TRBD1 agrees at 7 bases. The CDR3 has 12 amino acids. The V and J ends lost 4 bases and 5 bases, in that order; junction bases with no gene match: 2. Germline-derived CDR1 and CDR2 are SGHDT and YYEEEE. CDR3: CASSPGGTEAFF. The DNA for the CDR3 is TGTGCCAGCAGCCCAGGGGGGACTGAAGCTTTCTTT.

The chain uses TRBV4-1 and TRBJ2-5, with 16 bases matching TRBD2. TRBJ2-7 explains the end of the DNA better; the J call may be wrong. The germline V gene has CDR1 MGHRA and CDR2 YSYEKL. The CDR3 is 17 residues long. For the CDR3, the DNA is TGCGCCAGCAGCCAGCTGGGACTAGCGGGAGGGACATACGAGCAGTACTTC. It translates to CASSQLGLAGGTYEQYF.

Note on this clone: The junction departs from the called germline gene at one end, perhaps through a read error. The V gene is TRBV7-7, the J gene TRBJ2-7, with D maybe TRBD1 (6 bases). Germline loops: CDR1 SSHAT, CDR2 FNYEAQ (reference sequence). This CDR3 has 15 amino acids. Written as DNA, the CDR3 is TGTGCTAGCAGCTTAGGACCGGGACACTCCTACGAGCAGTACTTC. Residues: CASSLGPGHSYEQYF.

The genes are TRBV4-1 and TRBJ2-5, with 7 bases that match TRBD2. This CDR3 contains 14 residues. Germline CDR1 is MGHRA and CDR2 is YSYEKL. The V and J ends lost 4 bases and 5 bases, in that order; junction bases with no gene match: 7. The CDR3 nucleotides are TGCGCCAGCAGCCCGCGACTAGCCAGGGAGACCCAGTACTTC. It codes for CASSPRLARETQYF.

This rearrangement joins TRBV2 to TRBJ1-3, with 7 bases fitting TRBD1. V dropped 8 bases and J dropped 4; count of bases not matched to a gene: 11. Germline V gene data show CDR1 as SNHLY and CDR2 as FYNNEI. The CDR3 consists of 15 residues. The CDR3 here is CASVEQGLFGNTIYF. CDR3 DNA sequence: TGTGCCAGCGTTGAACAGGGGCTTTTCGGAAACACCATATATTTT.

The CDR3 region is CASSSHRVPLDTQYF. The DNA for the CDR3 is TGTGCCAGCAGCTCCCACCGGGTTCCGTTAGATACGCAGTATTTT. V is TRBV7-3 and J is TRBJ2-3, with no clear D. Germline CDR1 is SGHTA and CDR2 is FQGTGA. V was pared by 4 bases and J by 5 bases, with 16 bases between. The CDR3 runs 15 residues. The complete variable domain, with remaining parts taken from reference TRBV7-3 and TRBJ2-3, reads GAGVSQTPSNKVTEKGKYVELRCDPISGHTALYWYRQSLGQGPEFLIYFQGTGAADDSGLPNDRFFAVRPEGSVSTLKIQRTERGDSAVYLCASSSHRVPLDTQYFGPGTRLTVL.

The chain employs TRBV14 and TRBJ2-7; tentative D call: TRBD2 (6 bases). V shed 4 bases and J shed 2 bases, with 9 bases lying between them. The germline V gene has CDR1 SGHDN and CDR2 FVKESK. This CDR3 region has 13 residues. The CDR3 here is CASSLAAPYEQYF. In DNA, the CDR3 is TGTGCCAGCAGCCTAGCGGCCCCCTACGAGCAGTACTTC.

The chain combines TRBV4-1 with TRBJ2-2; TRBD1 matches at 7 bases. Per germline, CDR1 MGHRA and CDR2 YSYEKL. V gave up 4 bases and J gave up 1 base; unmatched junction bases: 6. The CDR3 has 16 amino acids. CDR3 in DNA: TGCGCCAGCAGCCGAGGGGGCCAGCTGAACACCGGGGAGCTGTTTTTT. Its protein is CASSRGGQLNTGELFF.

The chain recombines TRBV5-1 with TRBJ2-5; D may be TRBD1 (5 bases). From germline, CDR1 is SGHRS and CDR2 YFSETQ. CDR3 length equals 14 residues. The V and J ends lost 1 base and 1 base respectively, with 8 bases between them. The CDR3 sequence is CASSLFRAQETQYF. The CDR3, as DNA: TGCGCCAGCAGCTTGTTCAGGGCCCAAGAGACCCAGTACTTC.

This rearrangement joins TRBV27 to TRBJ1-6; D is uncertain. Between the trimmed V and J ends, which lost 3 bases and 2 bases, there was a span of 5 bases. The length of the CDR3 is 14 residues. CDR1 and CDR2 (germline): MNHEY, SMNVEV (reference sequence). In DNA form, the CDR3 reads TGTGCCAGCAGTTTTCACACCTATAATTCACCCCTCCACTTT. Its protein is CASSFHTYNSPLHF.

The V call is TRBV10-1, the J call TRBJ2-4, with D possibly TRBD1 on 7 matching bases. CDR1 is WNHNN and CDR2 is SYGVQD in the germline V gene (reference sequence). The CDR3 length is 18 residues. V was trimmed by 3 bases and J by 2 bases, leaving 20 bases between them. The CDR3: CASSEFRGDQLPKNIQYF. The CDR3 DNA reads TGCGCCAGCAGTGAATTCAGGGGGGATCAACTACCCAAAAACATTCAGTACTTC.

For the CDR3, the DNA is TGTGCCAGCAGTTCGCGGAGTAGGCCAAGTTACGAGCAGTACTTC. It specifies CASSSRSRPSYEQYF. The V and J genes are TRBV28 and TRBJ2-7; D is unresolved. CDR1 MDHEN and CDR2 SYDVKM come from the germline V gene. Deletions cut 4 bases from V and 4 bases from J, with 17 bases between. The CDR3 loop spans 15 amino acids.

A word on this clone: Distinct nucleotide sequences in the sample also encode this CDR3. The J gene is TRBJ1-5, the V gene TRBV27; D gene uncertain. Germline lookup yields CDR1 MNHEY and CDR2 SMNVEV (reference sequence). V dropped 7 bases and J dropped 4 bases, with 14 bases sitting between them. The CDR3 length is 14 residues. The CDR3 DNA follows: TGTGCCAGCAATCCGCGGCCCGGTAATCAGCCCCAGCATTTT. The encoded protein is CASNPRPGNQPQHF.

This clone was detected a few times. The chain recombines TRBV13 with TRBJ1-3, with TRBD1 as a possible D gene (5 bases). V lost 2 bases to trimming and J lost 4 bases, with 6 bases between them. The CDR3 is 13 residues long. Germline V CDR1 and CDR2: PRHDT, FYEKMQ (reference sequence). This CDR3 reads CASSLHRGNTIYF. CDR3 coding DNA: TGTGCCAGCAGCTTACACAGGGGAAACACCATATATTTT.

The chain links TRBV5-1 to TRBJ1-5; 8 nucleotides match TRBD1. The CDR3 runs to 15 residues. Germline V gene lookup returns CDR1 SGHRS and CDR2 YFSETQ. The V segment lost 0 bases and the J segment 5 bases; nucleotides outside the gene matches: 4. The CDR3 protein is CASSLGQGYDQPQHF. CDR3 DNA: TGCGCCAGCAGCTTGGGACAGGGGTACGATCAGCCCCAGCATTTT.

The chain combines TRBV9 with TRBJ2-7; D is unresolved. The CDR3 consists of 14 residues. Germline V CDR1 and CDR2: SGDLS, YYNGEE. The V and J ends lost 0 bases and 1 base respectively, with 8 bases between them. CDR3 nucleotide sequence: TGTGCCAGCAGCGTAGCTAGGTATTCCTACGAGCAGTACTTC. Translated: CASSVARYSYEQYF.

The genes are TRBV4-1 and TRBJ2-1, with 9 bases that match TRBD2. This CDR3 is 15 amino acids long. V was pared by 3 bases and J by 9 bases, with 9 bases of the junction left unmatched. Germline values: CDR1 MGHRA, CDR2 YSYEKL. CDR3 sequence: CASSHTSRGGSEQFF. CDR3 DNA: TGCGCCAGCAGCCATACTTCGCGGGGGGGCAGTGAGCAGTTCTTC.